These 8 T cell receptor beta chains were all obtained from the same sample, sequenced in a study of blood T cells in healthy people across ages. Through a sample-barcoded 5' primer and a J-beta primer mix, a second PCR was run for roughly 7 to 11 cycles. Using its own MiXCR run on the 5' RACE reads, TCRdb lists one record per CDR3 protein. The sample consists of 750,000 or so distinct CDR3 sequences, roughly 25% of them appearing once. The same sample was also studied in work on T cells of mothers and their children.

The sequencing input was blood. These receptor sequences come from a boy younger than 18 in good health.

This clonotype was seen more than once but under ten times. CDR3 amino acids: CSVELSGNIQYF. The CDR3 coding sequence is TGCAGCGTTGAATTGTCAGGAAACATTCAGTACTTC. This chain links TRBV29-1 with TRBJ2-4; no clear D. With 2 bases removed from V and 6 bases from J, the gap between germline ends came to 8 bases. CDR3 size: 12 residues. Germline V CDR1 and CDR2: SQVTM, ANQGSEA. Combining the CDR3 with reference TRBV29-1 and TRBJ2-4 gives the whole variable domain SAVISQKPSRDICQRGTSLTIQCQVDSQVTMMFWYRQQPGQSLTLIATANQGSEATYESGFVIDKFPISRPNLTFSTLTVSNMSPEDSSIYLCSVELSGNIQYFGAGTRLSVL.

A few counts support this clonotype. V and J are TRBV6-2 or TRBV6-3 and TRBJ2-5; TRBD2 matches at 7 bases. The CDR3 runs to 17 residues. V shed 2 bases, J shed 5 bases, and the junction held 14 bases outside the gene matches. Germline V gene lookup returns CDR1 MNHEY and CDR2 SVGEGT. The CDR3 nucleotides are TGTGCCAGCAGTTACGGGAGGAGTACGGGGGGATCGGAGACCCAGTACTTC. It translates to CASSYGRSTGGSETQYF.

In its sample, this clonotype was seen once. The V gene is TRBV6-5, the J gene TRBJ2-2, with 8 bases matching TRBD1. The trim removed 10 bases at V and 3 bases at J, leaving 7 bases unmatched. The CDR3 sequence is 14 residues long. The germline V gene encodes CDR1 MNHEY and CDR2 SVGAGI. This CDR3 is CAIATGAYTGELFF. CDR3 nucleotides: TGTGCCATCGCGACAGGGGCCTACACCGGGGAGCTGTTTTTT.

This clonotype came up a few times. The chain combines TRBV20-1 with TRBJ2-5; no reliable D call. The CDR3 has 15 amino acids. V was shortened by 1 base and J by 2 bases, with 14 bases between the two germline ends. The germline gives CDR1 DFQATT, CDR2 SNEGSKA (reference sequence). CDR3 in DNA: TGCAGTGCTAGAGGAAGAAGGGCTTTTCAAGAGACCCAGTACTTC. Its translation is CSARGRRAFQETQYF.

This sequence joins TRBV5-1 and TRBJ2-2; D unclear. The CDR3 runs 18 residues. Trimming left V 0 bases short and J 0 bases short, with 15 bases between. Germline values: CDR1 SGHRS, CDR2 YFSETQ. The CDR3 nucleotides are TGCGCCAGCAGCTTGGATCCCCCTATAGGGACGAACACCGGGGAGCTGTTTTTT. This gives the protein CASSLDPPIGTNTGELFF.

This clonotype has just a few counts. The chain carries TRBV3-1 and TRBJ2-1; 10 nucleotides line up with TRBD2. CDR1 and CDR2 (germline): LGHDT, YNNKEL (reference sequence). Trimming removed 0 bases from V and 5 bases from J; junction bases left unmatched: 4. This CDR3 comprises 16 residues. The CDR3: CASSQDSSGRDNEQFF. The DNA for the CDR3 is TGTGCCAGCAGCCAAGATTCAAGCGGGAGGGACAATGAGCAGTTCTTC.

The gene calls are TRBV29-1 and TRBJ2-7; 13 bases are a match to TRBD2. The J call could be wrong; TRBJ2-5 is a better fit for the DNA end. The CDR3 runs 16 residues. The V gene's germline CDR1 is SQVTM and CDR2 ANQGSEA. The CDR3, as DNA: TGCAGCGTTGAGGCTGGACTAGCGGGAGAAGGAGAGACCCAGTACTTC. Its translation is CSVEAGLAGEGETQYF.

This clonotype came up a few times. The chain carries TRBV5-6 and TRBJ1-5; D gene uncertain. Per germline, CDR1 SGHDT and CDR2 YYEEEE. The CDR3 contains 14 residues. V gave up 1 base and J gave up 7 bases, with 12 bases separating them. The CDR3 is CASSLRQLGQPQHF. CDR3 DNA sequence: TGTGCCAGCAGCTTGAGGCAGCTCGGGCAGCCCCAGCATTTT.